Given below is one T cell receptor (beta chain) in context. Its specificity is not known. These data come from a study of OX40 agonist ivuxolimab in advanced cancers. Study information: Ivuxolimab, an antibody acting as an agonist of OX40 (CD134), was used to treat patients. Three patients responded partially, comprising one with hepatocellular carcinoma and two with cutaneous melanoma.

Assay: immunoSEQ multiplex PCR; the TCRdb copy retains only in-frame clones and omits some. The table shows about 110,000 clones, with approximately 90% occurring only once. Study-wide results and caveats: More expanded clones were seen, on average, in CD8+ T cells than in CD4+. CD4+ and CD8+ T cells in blood underwent clonal expansion by week 6 at 0.1 to 3.0 mg/kg.

This CDR3 region has 14 residues. Per germline, CDR1 SEHNR and CDR2 FQNEAQ (reference sequence). The V and J ends lost 2 bases and 8 bases, in that order; junction bases with no gene match: 2. The sequence was obtained from an adult with an advanced solid tumor such as melanoma, head and neck, liver or kidney cancer. The starting material was CD4+ or CD8+ T cells sorted from blood, obtained in a trial of the OX40 agonist ivuxolimab. The chain combines TRBV7-9 with TRBJ2-1; 11 nucleotides agree with TRBD2. CDR3 region: CASSLTSGSYEQFF. The DNA for the CDR3 is TGTGCCAGCAGCTTAACTAGCGGGAGCTATGAGCAGTTCTTC.